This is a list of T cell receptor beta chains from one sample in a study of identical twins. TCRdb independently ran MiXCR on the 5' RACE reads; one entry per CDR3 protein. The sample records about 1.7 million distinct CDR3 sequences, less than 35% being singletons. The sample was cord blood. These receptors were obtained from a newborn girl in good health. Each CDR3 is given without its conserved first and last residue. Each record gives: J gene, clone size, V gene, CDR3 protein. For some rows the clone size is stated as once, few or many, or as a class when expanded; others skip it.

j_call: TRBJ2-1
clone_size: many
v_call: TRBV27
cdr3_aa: ASSLPGLAGSYNEQF

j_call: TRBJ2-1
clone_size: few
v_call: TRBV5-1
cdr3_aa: ASSLDSGSDEQF

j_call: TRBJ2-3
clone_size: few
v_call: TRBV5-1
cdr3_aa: ASSSRGFGPTDTQY

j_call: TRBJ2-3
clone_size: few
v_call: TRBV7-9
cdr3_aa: ASTGTSRGGTQY

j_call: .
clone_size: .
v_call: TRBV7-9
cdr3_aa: ASNLVTPYVQY

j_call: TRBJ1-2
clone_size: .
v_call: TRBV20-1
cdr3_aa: SASWTGSNYGYT

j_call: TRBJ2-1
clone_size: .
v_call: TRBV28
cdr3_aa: ASRLNPYNEQF

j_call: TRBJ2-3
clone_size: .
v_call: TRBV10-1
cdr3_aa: ASAEGAASDTQY

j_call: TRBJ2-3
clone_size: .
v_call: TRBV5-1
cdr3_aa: ASSFEREWEDTQY

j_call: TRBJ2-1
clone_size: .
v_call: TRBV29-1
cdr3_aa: SVRRQGARDEQF

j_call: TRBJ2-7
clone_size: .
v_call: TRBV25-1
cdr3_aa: ASSDGQVVRGDYEQY

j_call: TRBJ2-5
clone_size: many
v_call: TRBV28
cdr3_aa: ASSFPPRDGYQETQY

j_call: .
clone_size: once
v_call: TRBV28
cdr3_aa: ASTLAGVYNEQY

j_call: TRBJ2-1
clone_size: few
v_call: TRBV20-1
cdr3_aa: SARRDNEQF

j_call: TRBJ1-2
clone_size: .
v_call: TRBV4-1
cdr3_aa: ASSQYQGQAAYGYT

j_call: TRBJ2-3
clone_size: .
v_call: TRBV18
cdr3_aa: ASSPRLVSNTDTQY

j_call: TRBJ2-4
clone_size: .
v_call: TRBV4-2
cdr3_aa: ASSQVRDPKNIQY

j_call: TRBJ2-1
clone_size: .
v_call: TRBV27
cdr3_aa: ASTRGHEQF